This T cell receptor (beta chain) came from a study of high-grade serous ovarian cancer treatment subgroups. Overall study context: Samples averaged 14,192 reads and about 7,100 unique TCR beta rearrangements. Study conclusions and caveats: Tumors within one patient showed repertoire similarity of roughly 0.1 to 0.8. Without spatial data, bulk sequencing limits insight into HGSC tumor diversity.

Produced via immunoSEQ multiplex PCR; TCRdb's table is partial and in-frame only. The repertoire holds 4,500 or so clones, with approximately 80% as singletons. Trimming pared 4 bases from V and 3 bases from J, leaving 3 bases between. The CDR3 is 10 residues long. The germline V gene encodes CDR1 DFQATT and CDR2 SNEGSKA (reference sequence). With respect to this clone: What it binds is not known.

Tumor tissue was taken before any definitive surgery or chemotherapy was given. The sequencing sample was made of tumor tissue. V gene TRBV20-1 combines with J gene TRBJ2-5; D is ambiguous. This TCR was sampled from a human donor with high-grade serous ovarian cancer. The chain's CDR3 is CSATEETQYF. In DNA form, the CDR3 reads TGCAGTGCTACCGAAGAGACCCAGTACTTC.